The entry below describes one T cell receptor beta chain. Its antigen remains unidentified. Drawing of blood for sampling happened at baseline, at cycle 4 day 1, and at cycle 7 day 1. Assay: immunoSEQ multiplex PCR; the TCRdb copy retains only in-frame clones and omits some. Of roughly 40,000 clones detected, about nine tenths appear once; the ten largest clones hold around 31%. The source of the sample is a study of OX40 agonist ivuxolimab in advanced cancers. The study, taken as a whole, reports: The specificity for antigen of the expanded peripheral T cells was not determined.

The CDR3 has 16 residues. V was pared by 0 bases and J by 0 bases, with 10 bases between. CDR1 LGHNA and CDR2 YSLEER come from the germline V gene. This material consisted of CD4+ or CD8+ T cells sorted from blood, taken in a trial of the OX40 agonist ivuxolimab. This clonotype was obtained from an adult with an advanced solid tumor such as melanoma, head and neck, liver or kidney cancer. The chain combines TRBV4-3 with TRBJ2-3; no firm D call. The CDR3 sequence is CASSQDPAHSTDTQYF. DNA for the CDR3: TGCGCCAGCAGCCAAGACCCAGCGCACAGCACAGATACGCAGTATTTT.